A single sample gave rise to the 18 T cell receptor beta chains below, sequenced in a study of T-cell memory formation after mild COVID-19 (dated by TCRdb to the early 2020s). The library came from 5' RACE. These reads were obtained on an Illumina NovaSeq 6000. The public sequencing data were trimmed at Q25 with fastp and processed into clonotypes with MiXCR by TCRdb, which kept only in-frame beta chains. Identical CDR3 protein sequences are pooled into one entry, listed with their most common genes and DNA. The sample records 100,000 to 150,000 distinct CDR3 sequences, less than 6.5% of which are singletons. 2.2% of the sample belongs to the ten largest clones. Sample: PBMCs or a T cell subset sorted from them (not recorded which). Source of these receptors: an adult woman who had mild COVID-19 (a few samples of this study predate the infection). The sample titles of this study are shuffled in the database, so cell type and time point are left out; the donor was told from shared clones.

This clonotype was counted only a few times. This chain uses TRBV20-1 with TRBJ2-7; the D gene is possibly TRBD2 (6 bases). The CDR3 runs to 13 residues. Deletions cut 3 bases from V and 4 bases from J, with 13 bases between. CDR1 is DFQATT and CDR2 is SNEGSKA in the germline V gene (reference sequence). CDR3 in amino acids: CSASGGTFYEQYF. CDR3 nucleotides: TGCAGTGCTAGTGGGGGGACTTTTTACGAGCAGTACTTC.

This clonotype has only a few counts. CDR3 region: CATSDQGLREQYF. Written as DNA, the CDR3 is TGTGCCACCAGTGATCAGGGTCTGAGAGAGCAGTACTTC. The chain couples TRBV24-1 to TRBJ2-7, with D possibly being TRBD1 (5 bases). CDR1 is KGHDR and CDR2 is SFDVKD in the germline V gene. V was cut by 3 bases and J by 7 bases, with 12 bases left in between. The CDR3 covers 13 residues.

This clonotype was detected only a few times. The J gene is TRBJ2-3, the V gene TRBV6-2 or TRBV6-3, with no clear D. The V end was cut by 2 bases, the J end by 11 bases, with 17 bases between. The CDR3 covers 14 residues. Per germline, CDR1 MNHEY and CDR2 SVGEGT. CDR3 nucleotides: TGTGCCAGCAGTTACCGGGTACCCCGAGTTGGGCAGTATTTT. It yields the protein CASSYRVPRVGQYF.

At least ten counts were recorded for this clonotype. V usage is TRBV12-3 or TRBV12-4 and J usage is TRBJ2-1; D is ambiguous. Trimming took 2 bases from V and 7 from J, leaving 9 bases between them. The CDR3 is 13 residues long. The CDR3, as DNA: TGTGCCAGCAGTTTAAACCGGTGGAATGAGCAGTTCTTC. Its protein is CASSLNRWNEQFF.

This clonotype was seen repeatedly, ten times or more. The V and J genes are TRBV20-1 and TRBJ2-7; 8 nucleotides agree with TRBD2. The junction had 12 bases not matched to a gene; V was cut back by 5 bases and J by 6 bases. The CDR3 consists of 14 residues. Germline values: CDR1 DFQATT, CDR2 SNEGSKA (reference sequence). CDR3 amino acids: CSAFPSGRALEQYF. CDR3 nucleotide sequence: TGCAGTGCTTTCCCCAGCGGGAGAGCACTCGAGCAGTACTTC.

This clonotype was recorded at least ten times. The chain uses TRBV6-1 and TRBJ2-1; TRBD1 agrees at 7 bases. This CDR3 has 13 amino acids. Germline loops: CDR1 MNHNS, CDR2 SASEGT. V shed 5 bases, J shed 6 bases, and the junction held 4 bases outside the gene matches. Written as DNA, the CDR3 is TGTGCCAGCAGTACCCGACAGGGCAATGAGCAGTTCTTC. This translates into CASSTRQGNEQFF.

This clonotype was seen only a few times. The chain links TRBV29-1 to TRBJ2-1, with 7 bases that match TRBD1. The CDR3 sequence is 13 residues long. The germline gives CDR1 SQVTM, CDR2 ANQGSEA. Germline trimming cut 6 bases from V and 1 base from J; bases unmatched to any gene: 3. CDR3 sequence reads: CSVPGQSYNEQFF. The CDR3 DNA reads TGCAGCGTCCCGGGACAGTCCTACAATGAGCAGTTCTTC.

This clonotype was seen a handful of times. The rearrangement uses TRBV18 and TRBJ1-3; the D is unclear. The germline gives CDR1 KGHSH, CDR2 LQKENI. CDR3 length equals 14 residues. Trimming took off 5 bases at V and 7 bases at J, with 15 bases between the two ends. The CDR3 loop is CASSSSGADNTIYF. The CDR3, as DNA: TGTGCCAGCTCATCATCAGGTGCCGACAACACCATATATTTT.

This clonotype was observed a handful of times. The DNA for the CDR3 is TGTGCCAGCAGTCGACTAGCGGGGAACACAGATACGCAGTATTTT. Translating gives CASSRLAGNTDTQYF. J is TRBJ2-3 and V is TRBV12-3 or TRBV12-4, with 11 bases identical to TRBD2. CDR3 length equals 15 residues. Trimming at V came to 5 bases and at J to 2 bases, leaving 3 bases not matched to a gene.

This chain connects TRBV7-3 to TRBJ2-1, with D uncertain. Germline CDR1 is SGHTA and CDR2 is FQGTGA. CDR3 length: 12 amino acids. V lost 1 base, J lost 9 bases, and 7 bases lay in between. CDR3 bases: TGTGCCAGCAGCTTAAACCCGACTGAGCAGTTCTTC. Translated: CASSLNPTEQFF.

The chain employs TRBV5-1 and TRBJ2-2; D uncertain. This CDR3 spans 15 amino acids. Trimming took off 4 bases at V and 1 base at J, with 11 bases between the two ends. CDR1 is SGHRS and CDR2 is YFSETQ in the germline V gene. CDR3 coding DNA: TGCGCCAGCAGCCCCCGTGTGGGGAACACCGGGGAGCTGTTTTTT. Amino acids: CASSPRVGNTGELFF.

This clonotype was seen at least ten times. The V call is TRBV18, the J call TRBJ1-1, with TRBD1 as a possible D gene (5 bases). Trimming removed 3 bases from V and 3 bases from J, with 14 bases in between. The CDR3 loop spans 15 amino acids. Germline values: CDR1 KGHSH, CDR2 LQKENI. CDR3 protein: CASSPSRVGDTEAFF. For the CDR3, the DNA is TGTGCCAGCTCACCCTCGCGGGTAGGGGACACTGAAGCTTTCTTT.

This clonotype was seen many times. The chain carries TRBV5-1 and TRBJ1-1; D is uncertain. Trimming cost V 6 bases and J 2 bases, with 14 bases left between them. CDR1 is SGHRS, CDR2 YFSETQ, per germline. CDR3 length: 14 amino acids. The CDR3 nucleotides are TGCGCCAGCAAATCAGGAGGGAGTAACACTGAAGCTTTCTTT. Encoded protein: CASKSGGSNTEAFF.

This clonotype showed up just a few times. This chain connects TRBV12-3 or TRBV12-4 to TRBJ1-1, with no clear D. This CDR3 spans 13 amino acids. Trimming removed 6 bases from V and 1 base from J, with 9 bases in between. DNA of the CDR3: TGTGCCAGCAGGCACCGACGGAACACTGAAGCTTTCTTT. It specifies CASRHRRNTEAFF.

This chain's CDR3 is CATRRRDGKMNTEAFF. In DNA form, the CDR3 reads TGTGCCACCAGACGACGGGACGGCAAAATGAACACTGAAGCTTTCTTT. V and J are TRBV15 and TRBJ1-1; TRBD1 is a possible D gene (5 bases). The V gene lost 6 bases and the J gene lost 0 bases, with 17 bases spanning the gap. CDR3 size: 16 residues. Germline CDR1 and CDR2: LNHNV and YYDKDF (reference sequence).

This clonotype was recorded many times. The V gene is TRBV12-3 or TRBV12-4, the J gene TRBJ2-3, with 9 bases lining up with TRBD2. V was clipped by 8 bases and J by 2 bases; unmatched bases: 8. This CDR3 contains 15 residues. The CDR3 loop reads CASLLAGEPTDTQYF. The CDR3 DNA is TGTGCCAGCTTGTTAGCGGGGGAGCCCACAGATACGCAGTATTTT.

This rearrangement joins TRBV7-9 to TRBJ1-1, with 9 nucleotides matching TRBD1. Per the germline V gene, CDR1 is SEHNR and CDR2 is FQNEAQ (reference sequence). V trimming: 2 bases; J trimming: 6 bases; junction bases outside the gene matches: 7. This CDR3 has 15 residues. As DNA, the CDR3 is TGTGCCAGCAGCTTAATTATGGGGACAGGGTCTGAAGCTTTCTTT. Translation gives CASSLIMGTGSEAFF.

This clonotype was seen ten or more times. The rearrangement uses TRBV15 and TRBJ1-2; D gene unclear. Germline CDR1 reads LNHNV; CDR2 reads YYDKDF (reference sequence). The CDR3 contains 12 residues. Trimming shortened V by 11 bases and J by 0 bases, and 10 bases separated the two germline ends. CDR3 nucleotide sequence: TGTGCCCCCAAGGCTCCTAACTATGGCTACACCTTC. It encodes CAPKAPNYGYTF.